Below, 15 T cell receptor beta chains from the same sample are listed, as sequenced in a study of shared clonotypes between healthy human individuals. Using immunoSEQ multiplex PCR, the repertoire was profiled, and TCRdb retains in-frame clones only, with some absent. This table has about 2.4 million clones, around nine tenths appearing once. Sequences were obtained from naive CD4+ T cells sorted from blood. The sample's subset: CD45RA+ positively selected. The receptors here all came from a young man in good health.

The rearrangement joins TRBV6-5 to TRBJ2-3; 10 positions agree with TRBD2. The V and J ends lost 4 bases and 3 bases, in that order; junction bases with no gene match: 7. The CDR3 has 16 residues. CDR1 is MNHEY, CDR2 SVGAGI, per germline. CDR3 DNA: TGTGCCAGCAGTTTAAGCGGGAGGGCCTTAACAGATACGCAGTATTTT. This sequence encodes CASSLSGRALTDTQYF.

The V call is TRBV7-8, the J call TRBJ2-2; 7 bases align to TRBD2. V trimming: 2 bases; J trimming: 1 base; junction bases outside the gene matches: 4. The CDR3 is 16 amino acids. Germline-derived CDR1 and CDR2 are SGHVS and FQNEAQ. CDR3 bases: TGTGCCAGCAGCTTACGAGCGGGGATGAACACCGGGGAGCTGTTTTTT. This translates into CASSLRAGMNTGELFF.

This chain connects TRBV5-4 to TRBJ2-3; a possible D gene is TRBD2 (7 bases). Per the germline V gene, CDR1 is SGHNT and CDR2 is YYREEE (reference sequence). Trimming pared 4 bases from V and 2 bases from J, leaving 23 bases between. The CDR3 covers 18 residues. CDR3 protein: CASSGGGSLAVNTDTQYF. In DNA form, the CDR3 reads TGTGCCAGCAGCGGGGGGGGCTCTCTAGCGGTGAACACAGATACGCAGTATTTT.

The J gene is TRBJ1-6, the V gene TRBV6-1, with TRBD1 as a possible D gene (6 bases). V lost 6 bases and J lost 7, with 16 bases in between. Germline loops: CDR1 MNHNS, CDR2 SASEGT. The CDR3 length is 15 residues. The CDR3, as DNA: TGTGCCAGCAGCCCGACTCGACAGGCGAATTCACCCCTCCACTTT. Amino acids: CASSPTRQANSPLHF.

CDR3 nucleotide sequence: TGTGCCAGCAGCCAAGTGGGACAGGGCTACACTGAAGCTTTCTTT. Protein sequence: CASSQVGQGYTEAFF. The J gene is TRBJ1-1, the V gene TRBV4-2; 9 nucleotides agree with TRBD1. The length of the CDR3 is 15 residues. CDR1 and CDR2 (germline): LGHNA, YNFKEQ. The ends lost 1 base at V and 3 bases at J; junction bases unmatched: 3.

Here the CDR3 DNA reads TGTGCCAGCAGCGTAGCGGGACAGGGTTTCTCCGAGCAGTACTTC. It specifies CASSVAGQGFSEQYF. The chain combines TRBV9 with TRBJ2-7, with 9 bases fitting TRBD1. V shed 0 bases, J shed 6 bases, and the junction held 7 bases outside the gene matches. The CDR3 runs to 15 residues. The germline gives CDR1 SGDLS, CDR2 YYNGEE.

This chain links TRBV7-9 with TRBJ2-1, with 8 bases identical to TRBD2. The CDR3 has 15 amino acids. The V gene end was trimmed by 5 bases and the J gene end by 12 bases; junction bases not matched to a gene: 15. The germline gives CDR1 SEHNR, CDR2 FQNEAQ (reference sequence). This CDR3 reads CASSPGLAGLPGQFF. The CDR3 DNA is TGTGCCAGCAGCCCGGGGCTAGCGGGCCTTCCTGGGCAGTTCTTC.

This clone has more than one count but fewer than ten. The J gene is TRBJ2-4, the V gene TRBV5-1; 8 nucleotides align to TRBD1. V was clipped by 3 bases and J by 8 bases; unmatched bases: 7. Germline loops: CDR1 SGHRS, CDR2 YFSETQ. This CDR3 has 14 amino acids. The CDR3: CASSSMDRVDIQYF. In nucleotides, the CDR3 is TGCGCCAGCAGCTCAATGGACAGGGTGGACATTCAGTACTTC.

Points on this clone: Other nucleotide sequences from this sample produce the same CDR3. The chain combines TRBV6-5 with TRBJ2-2; unclear D gene. CDR1 and CDR2 from the germline V gene are MNHEY and SVGAGI. V was pared by 2 bases and J by 1 base, with 8 bases between. This CDR3 region has 15 residues. The CDR3 sequence is CASSYVGLNTGELFF. The CDR3 DNA reads as TGTGCCAGCAGTTACGTGGGTCTGAACACCGGGGAGCTGTTTTTT.

Comment on this clone: Since a much larger clone is just one base distant, this may be a read error. Other DNA sequences in this sample translate to the same CDR3. The genes are TRBV5-1 and TRBJ1-1; a possible D gene is TRBD1 (6 bases). CDR3 length equals 13 residues. V lost 3 bases and J lost 1, with 7 bases in between. Germline V gene lookup returns CDR1 SGHRS and CDR2 YFSETQ. In nucleotides, the CDR3 is TGCGCCAGCAGCTCGACAGGGAACACTGAAGCTTTCTTT. This codes for CASSSTGNTEAFF.

The chain has TRBV5-1 and TRBJ2-7, with 7 bases identical to TRBD2. Looked up from germline, CDR1 is SGHRS and CDR2 is YFSETQ. Trimming at V came to 0 bases and at J to 0 bases, leaving 9 bases not matched to a gene. There are 17 residues in the CDR3. The CDR3 region has the DNA TGCGCCAGCAGCTTGGGGGACGGGAGGACCATCTCCTACGAGCAGTACTTC. Translated: CASSLGDGRTISYEQYF.

Regarding this clone: Different DNA sequences within this sample yield the same CDR3. J is TRBJ2-7 and V is TRBV5-5; D tentatively reads TRBD1 or TRBD2 (5 bases each). The germline V gene has CDR1 SGHKS and CDR2 YYEKEE (reference sequence). The CDR3 consists of 16 residues. Trimming took off 1 base at V and 0 bases at J, with 14 bases between the two ends. CDR3 in amino acids: CASSLRQGGSSYEQYF. The DNA of the CDR3 is TGTGCCAGCAGCTTGCGGCAGGGTGGGAGCTCCTACGAGCAGTACTTC.

This chain uses TRBV7-9 with TRBJ2-2; D may be TRBD1 (6 bases). Trimming removed 5 bases from V and 7 bases from J, with 29 bases in between. Germline lookup yields CDR1 SEHNR and CDR2 FQNEAQ (reference sequence). CDR3 length equals 19 residues. The CDR3 bases are TGTGCCAGCAGCCTCTCGAATAAGGCGACAGGTCGGGTTGGCGGGGAGCTGTTTTTT. It encodes CASSLSNKATGRVGGELFF. Full variable domain (remainder filled in from reference TRBV7-9 and TRBJ2-2): DTGVSQNPRHKITKRGQNVTFRCDPISEHNRLYWYRQTLGQGPEFLTYFQNEAQLEKSRLLSDRFSAERPKGSFSTLEIQRTEQGDSAMYLCASSLSNKATGRVGGELFFGEGSRLTVL.

The chain employs TRBV10-1 and TRBJ2-3; TRBD2 agrees at 11 bases. This CDR3 comprises 18 residues. V gave up 0 bases and J gave up 4 bases; unmatched junction bases: 9. Germline lookup yields CDR1 WNHNN and CDR2 SYGVQD (reference sequence). CDR3 coding DNA: TGCGCCAGCAGTGAGTCGGGGATAGCGGGGGGGCACGCAGATACGCAGTATTTT. Protein: CASSESGIAGGHADTQYF.

V is TRBV15 and J is TRBJ1-1; a weak D match, TRBD1 (6 bases). Germline lookup yields CDR1 LNHNV and CDR2 YYDKDF (reference sequence). The CDR3 sequence is 15 residues long. V was pared by 1 base and J by 0 bases, with 9 bases between. The CDR3 loop is CATSRGGGMNTEAFF. CDR3 DNA: TGTGCCACCAGCAGAGGAGGGGGAATGAACACTGAAGCTTTCTTT.